The clone carrying this TCR beta chain was counted only a few times. The antigen is not known. Synthetic spike-ins, TCR analog templates, were added into each PCR. The protocol was immunoSEQ multiplex PCR, while the TCRdb copy is restricted to in-frame clones and leaves out a portion. The repertoire has 65,000 to 80,000 clones, around 80% of them found once; the top ten carry 4% to 6%. The record originates from a study of PD-L1 blockade in urothelial cancer. Study summary: The study started patients on atezolizumab in the mid-2010s, giving 1,200 mg intravenously every 3 weeks. The study recovered a median of around 130,000 T cells per blood sample. Study-wide results and caveats: In blood sampled pretreatment, TCR clonality below the median predicted better survival.

Germline values: CDR1 ENHRY, CDR2 SYGVKD. This CDR3 has 16 residues. The V and J ends lost 2 bases and 7 bases respectively, with 18 bases between them. The chain combines TRBV10-3 with TRBJ2-1, with D tentatively TRBD1 (5 bases). The material sequenced was PBMCs, taken around atezolizumab (anti-PD-L1) treatment. The clonotype comes from a man aged 65 to 85 with urothelial cancer. In nucleotides, the CDR3 is TGTGCCATCAGTGAGGCGGACACTCACCTTCGTAATGAGCAGTTCTTC. This gives the protein CAISEADTHLRNEQFF.